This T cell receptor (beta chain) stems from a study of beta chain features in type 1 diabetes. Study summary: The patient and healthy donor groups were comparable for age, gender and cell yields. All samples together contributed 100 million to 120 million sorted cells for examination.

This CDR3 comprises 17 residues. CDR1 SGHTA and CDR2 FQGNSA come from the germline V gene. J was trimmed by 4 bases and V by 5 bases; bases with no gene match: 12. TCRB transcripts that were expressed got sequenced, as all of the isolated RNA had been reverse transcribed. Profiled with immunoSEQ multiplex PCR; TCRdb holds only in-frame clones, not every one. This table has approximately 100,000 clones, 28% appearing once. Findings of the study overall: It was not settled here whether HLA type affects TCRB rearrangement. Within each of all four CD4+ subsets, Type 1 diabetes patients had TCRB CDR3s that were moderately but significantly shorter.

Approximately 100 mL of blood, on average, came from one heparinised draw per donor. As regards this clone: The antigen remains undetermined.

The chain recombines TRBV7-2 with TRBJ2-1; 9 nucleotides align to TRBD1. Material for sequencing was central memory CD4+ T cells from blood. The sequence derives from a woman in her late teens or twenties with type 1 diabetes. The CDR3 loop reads CASSQGRGTGSYNEQFF. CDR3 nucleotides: TGTGCCAGCAGCCAAGGGCGGGGGACAGGGTCTTACAATGAGCAGTTCTTC.